Given below is one TCR beta chain in context. Antigen unknown. This record comes from a study of STAT3 mutations in large granular lymphocyte leukemia. Background on the study: Roughly 44% of treated T-LGLL patients showed hematologic response to immunosuppression. Points from the study as a whole: After therapy, about 35% of the 18 patients switched clonotypes, all new clones STAT3 wild type. Every T-LGLL patient had at least one immunodominant TCRbeta clonotype. Clonal expansion was inferred from other time points because no sample existed at each clone's first appearance.

V shed 3 bases and J shed 0 bases, with 9 bases lying between them. Germline V gene lookup returns CDR1 MDHEN and CDR2 SYDVKM. CDR3 length: 15 residues. Using immunoSEQ multiplex PCR, the repertoire was profiled, and TCRdb retains in-frame clones only, with some absent. Of approximately 45,000 clones in the sample, about 81% are singletons; the top ten hold more than 0.35%. The chain carries TRBV28 and TRBJ1-3; possibly TRBD1 for D (5 bases). Sequencing was carried out using PBMCs. This sequence was found in a human donor with T large granular lymphocyte leukemia. Some clones in this sample may be carry-over from other donors' samples. The CDR3 sequence is CASSFRGRSGNTIYF. CDR3 bases: TGTGCCAGCAGTTTTAGGGGCCGCTCTGGAAACACCATATATTTT.